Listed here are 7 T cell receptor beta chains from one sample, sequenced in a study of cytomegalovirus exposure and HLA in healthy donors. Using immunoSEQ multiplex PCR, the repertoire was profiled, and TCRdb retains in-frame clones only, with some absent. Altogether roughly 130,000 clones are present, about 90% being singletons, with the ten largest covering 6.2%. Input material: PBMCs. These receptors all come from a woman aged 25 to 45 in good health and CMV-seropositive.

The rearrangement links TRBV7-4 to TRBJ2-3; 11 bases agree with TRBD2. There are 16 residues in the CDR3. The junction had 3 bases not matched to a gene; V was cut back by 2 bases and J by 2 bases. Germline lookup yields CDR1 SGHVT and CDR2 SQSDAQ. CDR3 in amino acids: CASSLTSGRHTDTQYF. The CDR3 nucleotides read TGTGCCAGCAGCTTAACTAGCGGGAGACACACAGATACGCAGTATTTT.

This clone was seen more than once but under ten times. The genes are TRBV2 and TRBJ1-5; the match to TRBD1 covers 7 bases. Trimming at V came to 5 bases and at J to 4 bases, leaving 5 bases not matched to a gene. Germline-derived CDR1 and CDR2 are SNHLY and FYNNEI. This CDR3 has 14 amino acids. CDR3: CASSSTGWNQPQHF. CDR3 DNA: TGTGCCAGCAGTTCGACAGGGTGGAATCAGCCCCAGCATTTT.

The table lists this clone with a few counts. DNA for the CDR3: TGTGCCAGCAGCCACAGGGCTGGGGCCAACGTCCTGACTTTC. Its translation is CASSHRAGANVLTF. This rearrangement joins TRBV7-2 to TRBJ2-6, with a tentative D call TRBD1 (6 bases). V was shortened by 5 bases and J by 2 bases, with 7 bases between the two germline ends. The CDR3 is 14 residues long. Germline V gene sequence: CDR1 SGHTA, CDR2 FQGNSA. The variable domain in full, with the rest retrieved from reference TRBV7-2 and TRBJ2-6, is GAGVSQSPSNKVTEKGKDVELRCDPISGHTALYWYRQSLGQGLEFLIYFQGNSAPDKSGLPSDRFSAERTGGSVSTLTIQRTQQEDSAVYLCASSHRAGANVLTFGAGSRLTVL.

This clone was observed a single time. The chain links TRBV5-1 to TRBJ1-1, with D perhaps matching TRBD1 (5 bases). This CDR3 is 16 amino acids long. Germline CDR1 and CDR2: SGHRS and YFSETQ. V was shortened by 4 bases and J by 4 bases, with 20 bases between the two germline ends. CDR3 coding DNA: TGCGCCAGCAGCGCGGGACGGCCGCTCGGAGGCACTGAAGCTTTCTTT. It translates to CASSAGRPLGGTEAFF. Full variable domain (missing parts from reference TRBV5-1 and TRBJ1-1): KAGVTQTPRYLIKTRGQQVTLSCSPISGHRSVSWYQQTPGQGLQFLFEYFSETQRNKGNFPGRFSGRQFSNSRSEMNVSTLELGDSALYLCASSAGRPLGGTEAFFGQGTRLTVV.

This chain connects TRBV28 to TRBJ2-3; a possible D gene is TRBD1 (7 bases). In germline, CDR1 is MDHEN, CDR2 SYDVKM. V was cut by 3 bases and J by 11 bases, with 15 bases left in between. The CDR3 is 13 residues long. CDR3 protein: CASSFLRQGGQYF. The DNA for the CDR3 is TGTGCCAGCAGTTTCCTAAGACAGGGAGGGCAGTATTTT.

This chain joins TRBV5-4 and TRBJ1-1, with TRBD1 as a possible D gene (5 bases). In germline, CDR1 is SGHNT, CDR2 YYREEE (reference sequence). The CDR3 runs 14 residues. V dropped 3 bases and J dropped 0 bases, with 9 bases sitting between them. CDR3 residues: CASSSRGLNTEAFF. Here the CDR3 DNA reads TGTGCCAGCAGCTCAAGGGGCTTGAACACTGAAGCTTTCTTT.

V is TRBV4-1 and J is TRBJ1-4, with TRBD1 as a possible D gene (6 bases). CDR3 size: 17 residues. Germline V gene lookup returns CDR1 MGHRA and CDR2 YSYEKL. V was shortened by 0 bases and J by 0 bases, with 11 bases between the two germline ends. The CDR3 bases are TGCGCCAGCAGCCAAGATCCTGGACAGACAACTAATGAAAAACTGTTTTTT. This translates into CASSQDPGQTTNEKLFF.